This T cell receptor beta chain was recovered during a study of control samples from healthy donors and cancer patients. The CDR3 spans 13 residues. The V gene lost 9 bases and the J gene lost 5 bases, with 17 bases spanning the gap. Germline V gives CDR1 MNHEY, CDR2 SVGAGI. Sequencing used immunoSEQ multiplex PCR; TCRdb keeps in-frame clones, though not all of them. Of 120,000 to 150,000 clones in the sample, 90% to 95% were seen once. V is TRBV6-5 and J is TRBJ2-7, with a tentative D call TRBD1 (5 bases). What was sequenced was blood. This sequence was found in a man aged 35 to 55 in good health. Here the CDR3 reads CASANRFVDEQYF. As DNA, the CDR3 is TGTGCCAGTGCGAACAGGTTTGTAGACGAGCAGTACTTC.